This T cell receptor (beta chain) originates from a study of prognosis after radiotherapy for stage I lung cancer. The germline CDR1 and CDR2 sequences are MNHGY and SAAAGT. The length of the CDR3 is 13 residues. On this clonotype itself: A single base is all that separates this from a far larger clone, so a read error is likely.

CDR3 of TCR beta was amplified from genomic DNA via a two-round multiplex PCR. The authors ran first-round PCR with primers specific to each TRBV and TRBJ gene. TCRdb recomputed calls from the multiplex PCR reads with MiXCR, one row per CDR3 protein. This sample has 15,000 or so distinct CDR3 sequences, with roughly 45% found just once. This clonotype was sampled from a donor aged 50 or older with non-small cell lung cancer. The chain links TRBV6-8 to TRBJ1-2; tentative D call: TRBD1 (5 bases). This specimen was PBMCs, taken before or after stereotactic body radiation therapy (not recorded which). CDR3 sequence (DNA): TGTGCCAGCAGCCCGGGACCAGACTATTGCTACACCTTC. It yields the protein CASSPGPDYCYTF.